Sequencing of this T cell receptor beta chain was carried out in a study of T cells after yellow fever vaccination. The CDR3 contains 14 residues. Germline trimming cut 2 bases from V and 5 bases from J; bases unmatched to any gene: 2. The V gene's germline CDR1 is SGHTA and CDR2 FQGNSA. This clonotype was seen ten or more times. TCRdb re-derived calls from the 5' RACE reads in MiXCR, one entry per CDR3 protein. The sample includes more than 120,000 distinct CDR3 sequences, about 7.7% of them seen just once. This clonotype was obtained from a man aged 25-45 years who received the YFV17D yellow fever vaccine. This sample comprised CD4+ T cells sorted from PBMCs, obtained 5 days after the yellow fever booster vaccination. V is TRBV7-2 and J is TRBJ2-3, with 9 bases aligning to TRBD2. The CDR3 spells CASSLSSGKDTQYF. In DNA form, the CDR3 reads TGTGCCAGCAGCTTATCTAGCGGGAAAGATACGCAGTATTTT.